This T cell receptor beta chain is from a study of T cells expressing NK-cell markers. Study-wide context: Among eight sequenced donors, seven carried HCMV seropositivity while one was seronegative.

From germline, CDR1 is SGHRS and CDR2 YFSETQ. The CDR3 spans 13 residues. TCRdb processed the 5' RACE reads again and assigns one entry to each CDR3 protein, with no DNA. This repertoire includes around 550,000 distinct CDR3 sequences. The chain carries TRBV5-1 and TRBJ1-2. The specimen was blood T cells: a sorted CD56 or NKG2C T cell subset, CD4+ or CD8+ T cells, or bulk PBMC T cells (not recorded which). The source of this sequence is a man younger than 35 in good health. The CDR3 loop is CVPAARRDYGYTF.